Below are 10 T cell receptor beta chains sequenced from a single sample in a study of beta chain features in type 1 diabetes. Study-wide findings and caveats: Moderately but significantly shorter TCRB CDR3s were found in Type 1 diabetes patients in all four CD4+ subsets.

Antigens of these TCRs are unknown. Of the isolated RNA, all was reverse transcribed, and so the sequenced material was expressed TCRB transcripts. Repertoires were generated with immunoSEQ multiplex PCR, while TCRdb's copy carries only in-frame clones and drops some. The data show some 25,000 clones, around 54% seen once. Material for sequencing was Tregs from blood. All receptors come from a woman between 18 and 30 years old with type 1 diabetes.

The chain recombines TRBV7-3 with TRBJ2-1, with 8 bases aligning to TRBD1. Trimming cost V 5 bases and J 9 bases; bases outside gene matches: 9. CDR1 is SGHTA and CDR2 is FQGTGA in the germline V gene. The length of the CDR3 is 14 residues. CDR3 DNA sequence: TGTGCCAGCAGCCAAGACAGGGGAAGGGGTGAGCAGTTCTTC. Translation: CASSQDRGRGEQFF. Complete variable domain (other parts from reference TRBV7-3 and TRBJ2-1): GAGVSQTPSNKVTEKGKYVELRCDPISGHTALYWYRQSLGQGPEFLIYFQGTGAADDSGLPNDRFFAVRPEGSVSTLKIQRTERGDSAVYLCASSQDRGRGEQFFGPGTRLTVL.

The chain carries TRBV5-1 and TRBJ2-1, with D perhaps matching TRBD2 (6 bases). The CDR3 covers 15 residues. Trimming pared 3 bases from V and 14 bases from J, leaving 24 bases between. Germline CDR1 SGHRS, CDR2 YFSETQ. CDR3 DNA: TGCGCCAGCAGCTGGGGAGATGGGCGCCGCGGGGAAAAGTTCTTC. Amino acids: CASSWGDGRRGEKFF.

The genes are TRBV27 and TRBJ1-4; possibly TRBD1 for D (6 bases). CDR1 is MNHEY, CDR2 SMNVEV, per germline (reference sequence). The CDR3 consists of 14 residues. The V end was cut by 2 bases, the J end by 7 bases, with 11 bases between. The CDR3, as DNA: TGTGCCAGCAGTTTAGGGGGGGCTGGTGAAAAACTGTTTTTT. Translated, it gives CASSLGGAGEKLFF. Full variable domain (rest looked up from reference TRBV27 and TRBJ1-4): EAQVTQNPRYLITVTGKKLTVTCSQNMNHEYMSWYRQDPGLGLRQIYYSMNVEVTDKGDVPEGYKVSRKEKRNFPLILESPSPNQTSLYFCASSLGGAGEKLFFGSGTQLSVL.

The chain combines TRBV29-1 with TRBJ2-3; 10 bases align to TRBD2. The V gene end was trimmed by 1 base and the J gene end by 6 bases; junction bases not matched to a gene: 10. The CDR3 runs to 16 residues. CDR1 and CDR2 (germline): SQVTM, ANQGSEA. CDR3 nucleotides: TGCAGCGTTGAAGCGGGGGGTAGCGGGAGGCCGGATACGCAGTATTTT. Its translation: CSVEAGGSGRPDTQYF.

V and J are TRBV10-1 and TRBJ2-7; 7 positions match TRBD1. The length of the CDR3 is 15 residues. V lost 3 bases to trimming and J lost 1 base; unmatched junction nucleotides: 6. Looked up from germline, CDR1 is WNHNN and CDR2 is SYGVQD (reference sequence). This CDR3 is CASSDTRDRSYEQYF. CDR3 coding DNA: TGCGCCAGCAGTGATACCCGGGACAGATCCTACGAGCAGTACTTC.

V gene TRBV5-4 combines with J gene TRBJ2-7, with 13 bases matching TRBD2. This CDR3 is built from 15 residues. Germline trimming cut 4 bases from V and 7 bases from J; bases unmatched to any gene: 8. Germline loops: CDR1 SGHNT, CDR2 YYREEE (reference sequence). The CDR3 DNA sequence: TGTGCCAGCAGCCCGGGACTAGCGGGAAGAGGGGAGCAGTACGTC. Protein: CASSPGLAGRGEQYV.

This clone was picked up a small number of times. The chain uses TRBV18 and TRBJ2-2, with 7 bases that match TRBD1. J was trimmed by 1 base and V by 3 bases; bases with no gene match: 5. CDR1 and CDR2 from the germline V gene are KGHSH and LQKENI. This CDR3 has 16 residues. For the CDR3, the DNA is TGTGCCAGCTCACCGCAACAGGGGATGAACACCGGGGAGCTGTTTTTT. Translated, it gives CASSPQQGMNTGELFF.

This clone was observed a handful of times. CDR3 amino acids: CASSPGLAGINEQFF. In DNA, the CDR3 is TGCGCCAGCAGCCCAGGACTAGCGGGAATCAATGAGCAGTTCTTC. The chain employs TRBV5-1 and TRBJ2-1, with 12 nucleotides matching TRBD2. V shed 4 bases, J shed 6 bases, and the junction held 5 bases outside the gene matches. The CDR3 extends over 15 amino acids. Germline V gives CDR1 SGHRS, CDR2 YFSETQ.

The chain uses TRBV6-6 and TRBJ2-1; D call uncertain. The CDR3 is 13 amino acids. V lost 6 bases and J 6 bases, leaving 12 bases between the germline ends. CDR1 MNHNY and CDR2 SVGAGI come from the germline V gene (reference sequence). The CDR3 DNA sequence: TGTGCCAGCAGACCCACCACAATCAATGAGCAGTTCTTC. Translating it yields CASRPTTINEQFF.

The chain links TRBV7-2 to TRBJ1-3; D not certain. There are 19 residues in the CDR3. With 5 bases removed from V and 2 bases from J, the gap between germline ends came to 25 bases. In germline, CDR1 is SGHTA, CDR2 FQGNSA. CDR3 coding DNA: TGTGCCAGCAGCCCCGATCCTTCCCCGTGGGCGGGGACTGGAAACACCATATATTTT. Amino acids: CASSPDPSPWAGTGNTIYF.